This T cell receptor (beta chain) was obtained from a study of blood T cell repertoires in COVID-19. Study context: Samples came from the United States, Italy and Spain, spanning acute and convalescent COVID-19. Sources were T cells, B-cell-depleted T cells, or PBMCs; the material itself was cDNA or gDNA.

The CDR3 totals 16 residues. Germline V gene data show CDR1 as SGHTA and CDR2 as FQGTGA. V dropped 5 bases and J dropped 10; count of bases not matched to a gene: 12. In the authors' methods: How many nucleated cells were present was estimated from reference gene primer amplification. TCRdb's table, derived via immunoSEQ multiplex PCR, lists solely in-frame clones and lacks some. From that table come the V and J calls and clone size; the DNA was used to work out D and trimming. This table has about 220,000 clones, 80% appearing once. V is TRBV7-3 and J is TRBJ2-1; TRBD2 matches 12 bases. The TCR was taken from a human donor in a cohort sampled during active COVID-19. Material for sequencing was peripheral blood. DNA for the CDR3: TGTGCCAGCAGCCCCGCCAGGACTAGCGGGATAGGAGAGCAGTTCTTC. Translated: CASSPARTSGIGEQFF. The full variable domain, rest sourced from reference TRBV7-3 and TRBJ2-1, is GAGVSQTPSNKVTEKGKYVELRCDPISGHTALYWYRQSLGQGPEFLIYFQGTGAADDSGLPNDRFFAVRPEGSVSTLKIQRTERGDSAVYLCASSPARTSGIGEQFFGPGTRLTVL.